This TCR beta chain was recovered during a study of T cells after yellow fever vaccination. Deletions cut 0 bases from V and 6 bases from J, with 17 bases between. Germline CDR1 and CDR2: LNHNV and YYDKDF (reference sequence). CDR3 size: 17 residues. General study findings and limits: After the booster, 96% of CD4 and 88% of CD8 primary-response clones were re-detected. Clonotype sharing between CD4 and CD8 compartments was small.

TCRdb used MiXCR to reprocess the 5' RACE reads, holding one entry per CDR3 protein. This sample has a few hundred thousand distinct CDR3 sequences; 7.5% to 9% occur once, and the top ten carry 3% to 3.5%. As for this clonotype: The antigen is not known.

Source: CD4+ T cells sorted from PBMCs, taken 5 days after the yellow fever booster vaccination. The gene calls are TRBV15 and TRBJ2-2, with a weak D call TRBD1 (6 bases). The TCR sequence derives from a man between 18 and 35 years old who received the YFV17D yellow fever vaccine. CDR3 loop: CATSRERGQIRPGELFF. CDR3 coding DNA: TGTGCCACCAGCAGAGAGCGAGGACAGATCCGCCCCGGGGAGCTGTTTTTT.